The clone carrying this T cell receptor (beta chain) appeared a few times. In the original analysis: From reference gene primer amplification, estimates of nucleated cell counts were derived. Profiling relied on immunoSEQ multiplex PCR, and the TCRdb table lists in-frame clones only, not all of them. Clonal size and the V and J genes are those of that table, whereas D and trimming came from the DNA. The sample includes under 150,000 clones, about three quarters of them seen just once. The data were obtained in a study of blood T cell repertoires in COVID-19. About the research overall: Whether acute or convalescent, the COVID-19 samples came from the United States, Italy and Spain. PBMCs, B-cell-depleted T cells, or T cells provided the cDNA or gDNA that made up the material.

Per the germline V gene, CDR1 is LNHDA and CDR2 is SQIVND (reference sequence). This CDR3 region has 14 residues. V lost 5 bases, J lost 4 bases, and 4 bases stayed unmatched. The rearrangement uses TRBV19 and TRBJ2-2, with 7 bases matching TRBD2. The sample was peripheral blood. The TCR comes from a man aged 80 or over with acute or convalescent COVID-19. The CDR3 nucleotides read TGTGCCAGTAGTCCCCTAGCGGTCACCGGGGAGCTGTTTTTT. Encoded protein: CASSPLAVTGELFF.